This entry lists 12 T cell receptor beta chains sequenced from one sample in a study of T cell responses to AZD1222 COVID-19 vaccine (dated by TCRdb to the early 2020s). The method behind the library was the immunoSEQ multiplex PCR assay. What TCRdb holds here is the immuneACCESS table cut down to in-frame rearrangements. Part of the clones is not present; checked against another copy, under half of the missing clones reflect an unresolved V gene, and the others are unexplained. The sample includes about 150,000 clones, with about 88% observed a single time. Around 3.2% of the sample comes from the top ten. The time point tag for this specimen amounts to: baseline before first vaccination. The sequencing here drew on peripheral blood, taken on day 0 of AZD1222 vaccination. Every receptor here comes from an adult in good health.

The V gene is TRBV3-1 (or the pseudogene TRBV3-2), the J gene TRBJ1-1; D not resolved. This CDR3 has 12 residues. Trimming removed 0 bases from V and 10 bases from J, with 9 bases in between. Germline V gives CDR1 LGHDT, CDR2 YNNKEL (reference sequence). In DNA, the CDR3 is TGTGCCAGCAGCCAAGATACAGAGACAGCTTTCTTT. It codes for CASSQDTETAFF.

J is TRBJ2-7 and V is TRBV7-2, with TRBD2 matching 8 bases. The V segment lost 1 base and the J segment 3 bases; nucleotides outside the gene matches: 11. Germline CDR1 is SGHTA and CDR2 is FQGNSA. The CDR3 loop spans 17 amino acids. CDR3 bases: TGTGCCAGCAGCTTAGTCACTACGGAACGGGGGGGCTACGAGCAGTACTTC. It yields the protein CASSLVTTERGGYEQYF.

The J gene is TRBJ1-4, the V gene TRBV5-6; a weak D match, TRBD1 (6 bases). Trimming shortened V by 4 bases and J by 8 bases, and 18 bases separated the two germline ends. Germline CDR1 SGHDT, CDR2 YYEEEE. The CDR3 runs 15 residues. The CDR3, as DNA: TGTGCCAGCAGCCCCGCCGGGGGCGTAGGGGAAAAACTGTTTTTT. Translating it yields CASSPAGGVGEKLFF.

V usage is TRBV6-2 or TRBV6-3 and J usage is TRBJ1-2, with 7 positions matching TRBD1. The CDR3 length is 14 residues. V dropped 6 bases and J dropped 4; count of bases not matched to a gene: 8. The V gene's germline CDR1 is MNHEY and CDR2 SVGEGT. CDR3 nucleotide sequence: TGTGCCAGCAGCTATACAGGGGTGACCTATGGCTACACCTTC. Amino acid sequence: CASSYTGVTYGYTF.

The chain couples TRBV5-4 to TRBJ1-3; the match to TRBD1 covers 8 bases. Germline V gives CDR1 SGHNT, CDR2 YYREEE (reference sequence). V lost 4 bases to trimming and J lost 2 bases; unmatched junction nucleotides: 8. The CDR3 loop spans 16 amino acids. The CDR3 reads CASSAPGTGTGNTIYF. CDR3 sequence (DNA): TGTGCCAGCAGCGCACCCGGGACAGGAACTGGAAACACCATATATTTT.

This chain uses TRBV7-2 with TRBJ1-3, with D maybe TRBD1 (6 bases). The germline V and J ends were trimmed by 0 bases and 3 bases, with 12 bases remaining between them. This CDR3 is built from 16 residues. Germline V gives CDR1 SGHTA, CDR2 FQGNSA. As DNA, the CDR3 is TGTGCCAGCAGCTTAGCGAGTGGAGGGGGTGGAAACACCATATATTTT. Its translation is CASSLASGGGGNTIYF.

This clone was recorded only once. The genes are TRBV7-9 and TRBJ1-6; D may be TRBD1 (5 bases). The V end was cut by 3 bases, the J end by 9 bases, with 12 bases between. This CDR3 is built from 14 residues. Germline lookup yields CDR1 SEHNR and CDR2 FQNEAQ (reference sequence). The CDR3 loop is CASSFAGKTSPLHF. DNA of the CDR3: TGTGCCAGCAGCTTCGCAGGGAAGACTTCACCCCTCCACTTT.

This clone has more than one count but fewer than ten. The identical CDR3 is also encoded by other nucleotide sequences in the sample. This rearrangement joins TRBV12-3 or TRBV12-4 to TRBJ2-7; no clear D gene. CDR3 size: 11 residues. Trimming cost V 3 bases and J 6 bases, with 6 bases left between them. In DNA form, the CDR3 reads TGTGCCAGCAGTTTGGGCGGCGAGCAGTACTTC. This translates into CASSLGGEQYF.

J is TRBJ2-3 and V is TRBV3-1 (or the pseudogene TRBV3-2); the match to TRBD2 covers 8 bases. The germline gives CDR1 LGHDT, CDR2 YNNKEL (reference sequence). This CDR3 spans 16 amino acids. The trim removed 1 base at V and 4 bases at J, leaving 7 bases unmatched. For the CDR3, the DNA is TGTGCCAGCAGCCAAGGTCCCGGGGGGGCCCCAGATACGCAGTATTTT. The encoded protein is CASSQGPGGAPDTQYF.

The CDR3 spells CASSPGQGAFYEQYF. In DNA form, the CDR3 reads TGTGCCAGCTCACCGGGACAGGGGGCTTTTTACGAGCAGTACTTC. This chain links TRBV18 with TRBJ2-7; TRBD1 agrees at 12 bases. CDR1 and CDR2 (germline): KGHSH, LQKENI. The CDR3 consists of 15 residues. V lost 3 bases to trimming and J lost 4 bases; unmatched junction nucleotides: 4.

The chain combines TRBV5-1 with TRBJ1-2, with TRBD1 identical over 7 bases. The CDR3 sequence is 14 residues long. Trimming cost V 4 bases and J 2 bases; bases outside gene matches: 5. CDR1 is SGHRS and CDR2 is YFSETQ in the germline V gene. CDR3 amino acids: CASSRGQMNYGYTF. DNA for the CDR3: TGCGCCAGCAGCCGGGGACAGATGAACTATGGCTACACCTTC.

The J gene is TRBJ1-1, the V gene TRBV3-1 (or the pseudogene TRBV3-2); D is possibly TRBD1 (5 bases). CDR1 is LGHDT and CDR2 is YNNKEL in the germline V gene (reference sequence). Trimming pared 0 bases from V and 6 bases from J, leaving 8 bases between. The CDR3 spans 13 residues. CDR3 protein: CASSQDGRAEAFF. CDR3 bases: TGTGCCAGCAGCCAAGATGGCAGGGCTGAAGCTTTCTTT.